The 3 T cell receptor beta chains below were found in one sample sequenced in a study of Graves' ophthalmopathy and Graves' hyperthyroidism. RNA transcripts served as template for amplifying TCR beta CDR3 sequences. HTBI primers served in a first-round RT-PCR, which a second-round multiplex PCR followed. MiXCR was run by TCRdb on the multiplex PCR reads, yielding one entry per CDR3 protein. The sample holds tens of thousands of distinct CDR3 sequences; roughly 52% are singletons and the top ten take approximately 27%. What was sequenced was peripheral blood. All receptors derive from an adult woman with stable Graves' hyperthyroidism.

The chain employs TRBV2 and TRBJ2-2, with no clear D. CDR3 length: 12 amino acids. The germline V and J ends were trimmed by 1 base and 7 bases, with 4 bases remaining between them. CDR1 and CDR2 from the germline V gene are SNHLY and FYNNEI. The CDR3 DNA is TGTGCCAGCAGTGAAGAGGGCGGGGAGCTGTTTTTT. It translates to CASSEEGGELFF.

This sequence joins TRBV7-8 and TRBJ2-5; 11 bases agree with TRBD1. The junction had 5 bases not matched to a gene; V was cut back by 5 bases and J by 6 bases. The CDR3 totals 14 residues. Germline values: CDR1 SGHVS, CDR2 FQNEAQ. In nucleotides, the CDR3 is TGTGCCAGCAGCACAGGGACAGGGGGTAAGACCCAGTACTTC. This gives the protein CASSTGTGGKTQYF.

CDR3 region: CSVTPSQGNYGYTF. In DNA form, the CDR3 reads TGCAGCGTTACCCCTTCACAGGGGAACTATGGCTACACCTTC. This sequence joins TRBV29-1 and TRBJ1-2; TRBD1 matches at 7 bases. Germline V gives CDR1 SQVTM, CDR2 ANQGSEA. This CDR3 has 14 residues. V was clipped by 5 bases and J by 2 bases; unmatched bases: 8.